The 14 T cell receptor beta chains presented below share a single source sample, sequenced in a study of neurological immune-mediated disorders. Time point described: technical triplicate 2. One entry per CDR3 protein, called by TCRdb with MiXCR from the 5' RACE reads. The table records under 70,000 distinct CDR3 sequences, about 25% of them present only once. Sequencing input: PBMCs. The receptors derive from a man in his sixties with HTLV-1-associated myelopathy (HAM/TSP).

The table lists this clonotype with many counts. The chain is built from TRBV5-1 and TRBJ1-4; tentatively, D is TRBD1 (5 bases). CDR3 length: 14 amino acids. The germline CDR1 and CDR2 sequences are SGHRS and YFSETQ. Trimming removed 7 bases from V and 0 bases from J, with 10 bases in between. The CDR3 region has the DNA TGCGCCAGCCGCGACAGTGCAACTAATGAAAAACTGTTTTTT. Residues: CASRDSATNEKLFF.

This clonotype was seen only a few times. V and J are TRBV28 and TRBJ2-5; TRBD1 is a possible D gene (5 bases). Germline lookup yields CDR1 MDHEN and CDR2 SYDVKM. The CDR3 loop spans 15 amino acids. Trimming took off 7 bases at V and 6 bases at J, with 21 bases between the two ends. The CDR3 region has the DNA TGTGCCAGCACCGAAGGGCAGGGTTGGCTTAAGACCCAGTACTTC. Protein product: CASTEGQGWLKTQYF.

This clonotype has ten or more counts. In DNA, the CDR3 is TGTGCCAGCAGCGTCGACAGGGGTGGAAACAATGAGCAGTTCTTC. The encoded protein is CASSVDRGGNNEQFF. The chain recombines TRBV7-9 with TRBJ2-1; 8 positions match TRBD1. CDR3 length: 15 residues. V was clipped by 5 bases and J by 5 bases; unmatched bases: 8. Per germline, CDR1 SEHNR and CDR2 FQNEAQ (reference sequence).

As regards this clonotype: The CDR3 ends on some other residue instead of the conserved phenylalanine or tryptophan, so this is likely a read error. The gene calls are TRBV20-1 and TRBJ2-5; TRBD2 agrees at 9 bases. Per germline, CDR1 DFQATT and CDR2 SNEGSKA (reference sequence). This CDR3 contains 15 residues. CDR3 sequence: CCAQRGANTQETQYL. CDR3 bases: TGCTGTGCCCAGCGGGGGGCCAACACCCAAGAGACCCAGTACTTA.

This chain connects TRBV28 to TRBJ2-3, with D perhaps TRBD2 (5 bases). Trimming took 6 bases from V and 2 from J, leaving 6 bases between them. From germline, CDR1 is MDHEN and CDR2 SYDVKM. CDR3 length: 12 amino acids. The CDR3 spells CASREVTDTQYF. The CDR3 coding sequence is TGTGCCAGCAGGGAGGTCACAGATACGCAGTATTTT.

There are many counts of this clonotype. V is TRBV5-1 and J is TRBJ2-7; 9 bases agree with TRBD1. The germline V gene encodes CDR1 SGHRS and CDR2 YFSETQ. This CDR3 comprises 15 residues. With 3 bases clipped from V and 1 base from J, the junction kept 5 bases outside the gene matches. CDR3 coding DNA: TGCGCCAGCAGCTGGGGACAGGGCGGTTCCTACGAGCAGTACTTC. Protein: CASSWGQGGSYEQYF.

Ten or more counts support this clonotype. CDR3 loop: CASSQRDKDNEQFF. The CDR3 DNA reads as TGCGCCAGCAGCCAAAGGGACAAGGACAATGAGCAGTTCTTC. The V gene is TRBV5-1, the J gene TRBJ2-1, with TRBD1 as a possible D gene (6 bases). The V gene's germline CDR1 is SGHRS and CDR2 YFSETQ. CDR3 length: 14 residues. V dropped 4 bases and J dropped 5 bases, with 13 bases sitting between them.

This clonotype has a count of ten or more. The chain is built from TRBV28 and TRBJ2-1; tentatively, D is TRBD2 (7 bases). The CDR3 has 16 amino acids. Trimming stripped 6 bases from V and 6 bases from J, with 21 bases between. Germline values: CDR1 MDHEN, CDR2 SYDVKM. The CDR3 coding sequence is TGTGCCAGCAGAGGGGGGGGGACCCCCCTGTCCAATGAGCAGTTCTTC. Translated: CASRGGGTPLSNEQFF. Based on the CDR3 plus reference TRBV28 and TRBJ2-1, the full variable domain is DVKVTQSSRYLVKRTGEKVFLECVQDMDHENMFWYRQDPGLGLRLIYFSYDVKMKEKGDIPEGYSVSREKKERFSLILESASTNQTSMYLCASRGGGTPLSNEQFFGPGTRLTVL.

This clonotype occurred many times. The genes are TRBV10-2 and TRBJ2-1, with 16 bases matching TRBD2. The CDR3 contains 19 residues. The trim removed 0 bases at V and 5 bases at J, leaving 7 bases unmatched. Germline V CDR1 and CDR2: WSHSY, SAAADI. The CDR3 region is CASSESRGTSGRVHNEQFF. The CDR3 DNA is TGCGCCAGCAGTGAGTCGAGAGGGACTAGCGGGAGGGTACACAATGAGCAGTTCTTC.

The sample holds many counts of this clonotype. J is TRBJ2-7 and V is TRBV7-3, with 7 bases fitting TRBD2. Germline CDR1 SGHTA, CDR2 FQGTGA. The CDR3 covers 15 residues. V gave up 6 bases and J gave up 2 bases; unmatched junction bases: 10. CDR3 residues: CASSTGGGLAYEQYF. The DNA of the CDR3 is TGTGCCAGCAGTACCGGGGGAGGGCTCGCCTACGAGCAGTACTTC.

Judged by abundance, this clonotype is medium-sized (0.01 to 0.1%). The chain has TRBV29-1 and TRBJ2-3, with 7 nucleotides matching TRBD1. The CDR3 sequence is 13 residues long. V dropped 6 bases and J dropped 2; count of bases not matched to a gene: 5. Germline CDR1 and CDR2: SQVTM and ANQGSEA. The CDR3 here is CSVRTGVTDTQYF. DNA of the CDR3: TGCAGCGTACGGACAGGAGTCACAGATACGCAGTATTTT.

This clonotype was recorded many times. The CDR3 coding sequence is TGCGCCAGCAGCTTGGATGGCCAGCGGGGTTACCCGGTGTCGAGCTCCTACAATGAGCAGTTCTTC. Its protein product is CASSLDGQRGYPVSSSYNEQFF. J is TRBJ2-1 and V is TRBV5-1; TRBD2 agrees at 7 bases. This CDR3 is built from 22 residues. V lost 0 bases, J lost 0 bases, and 21 bases stayed unmatched. Germline lookup yields CDR1 SGHRS and CDR2 YFSETQ. Filled out from reference TRBV5-1 and TRBJ2-1, the complete variable domain reads KAGVTQTPRYLIKTRGQQVTLSCSPISGHRSVSWYQQTPGQGLQFLFEYFSETQRNKGNFPGRFSGRQFSNSRSEMNVSTLELGDSALYLCASSLDGQRGYPVSSSYNEQFFGPGTRLTVL.

The sample holds many counts of this clonotype. This chain links TRBV13 with TRBJ2-1; 10 nucleotides align to TRBD2. With V trimmed by 8 bases and J by 7 bases, 11 bases remained unmatched. Looked up from germline, CDR1 is PRHDT and CDR2 is FYEKMQ (reference sequence). CDR3 length equals 15 residues. Here the CDR3 reads CASSRASGSKNEQFF. The CDR3 DNA reads TGTGCCAGCTCCCGGGCTAGCGGGAGTAAGAATGAGCAGTTCTTC.

This clonotype was detected a few times. The chain uses TRBV6-6 and TRBJ1-2, with a weak D call TRBD1 (5 bases). CDR1 is MNHNY, CDR2 SVGAGI, per germline (reference sequence). Trimming removed 3 bases from V and 8 bases from J, with 13 bases in between. The length of the CDR3 is 13 residues. CDR3: CASSYQGARGYTF. The CDR3 coding sequence is TGTGCCAGCAGTTATCAAGGGGCACGAGGCTACACCTTC.